The sample holds a few counts of the clone carrying this T cell receptor beta chain. The data are from a study of T cell repertoires in cytomegalovirus infection. Overall study context: TCR beta signatures that were public indicated CMV infection and matching HLA type.

MiXCR was run by TCRdb on the reads, yielding one entry per CDR3 protein. The sample has 150,000 to 200,000 distinct CDR3 sequences; roughly 19% are singletons. V shed 8 bases and J shed 3 bases, with 13 bases lying between them. Germline V gene lookup returns CDR1 LNHDA and CDR2 SQIVND (reference sequence). The CDR3 has 13 residues. The specimen was PBMCs. The TCR sequence derives from a human donor in good health (CMV status not recorded). Some clones in this sample may be carry-over from other donors' samples. The V call is TRBV19, the J call TRBJ1-1, with D possibly TRBD1 on 6 matching bases. CDR3 nucleotides: TGTGCCAGTGCACAGGGTAGGGACACTGAAGCTTTCTTT. Translated, it gives CASAQGRDTEAFF.